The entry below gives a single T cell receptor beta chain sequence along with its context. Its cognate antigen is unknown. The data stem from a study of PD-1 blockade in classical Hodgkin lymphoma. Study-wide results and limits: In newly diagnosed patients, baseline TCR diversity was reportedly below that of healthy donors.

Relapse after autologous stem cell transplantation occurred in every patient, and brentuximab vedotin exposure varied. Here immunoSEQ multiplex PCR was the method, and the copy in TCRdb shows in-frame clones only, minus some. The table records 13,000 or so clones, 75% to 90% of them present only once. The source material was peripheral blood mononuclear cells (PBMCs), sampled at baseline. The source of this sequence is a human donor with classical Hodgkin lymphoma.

The CDR3 sequence: CASSFRDRVNEQYF. In DNA, the CDR3 is TGTGCCAGCAGTTTCCGGGACAGGGTTAACGAGCAGTACTTC. This chain uses TRBV5-4 with TRBJ2-7, with TRBD1 identical over 9 bases. The CDR3 consists of 14 residues. Per the germline V gene, CDR1 is SGHNT and CDR2 is YYREEE (reference sequence). V was clipped by 5 bases and J by 5 bases; unmatched bases: 8.